These 2 T cell receptor beta chains were all obtained from the same sample, sequenced in a study of shared clonotypes between healthy human individuals. Sequencing was performed with immunoSEQ multiplex PCR; in TCRdb, only in-frame clones are kept and a portion is missing. The sample has some 550,000 clones; roughly 97% are singletons. Sequenced sample: naive CD4+ T cells sorted from blood. Subset described: CD45RA+ positively selected. These receptor sequences come from a woman aged 25 to 39 in good health.

This clone came up once. The chain uses TRBV11-3 and TRBJ2-7, with D unclear. Trimming removed 5 bases from V and 3 bases from J, with 11 bases in between. Germline V gene sequence: CDR1 SGHNT, CDR2 YENEEA. The CDR3 consists of 13 residues. The CDR3 loop reads CASSIRTGYEQYF. The CDR3 DNA reads TGTGCCAGCAGCATCAGGACGGGCTACGAGCAGTACTTC. Supplemented by reference TRBV11-3 and TRBJ2-7, the full variable domain reads EAGVVQSPRYKIIEKKQPVAFWCNPISGHNTLYWYLQNLGQGPELLIRYENEEAVDDSQLPKDRFSAERLKGVDSTLKIQPAELGDSAVYLCASSIRTGYEQYFGPGTRLTVT.

The chain recombines TRBV5-1 with TRBJ1-3; weak D call: TRBD1 (5 bases). Trimming cost V 0 bases and J 3 bases, with 7 bases left between them. Germline V CDR1 and CDR2: SGHRS, YFSETQ. CDR3 length: 14 amino acids. CDR3 in amino acids: CASSLVGDGNTIYF. The CDR3 DNA reads TGCGCCAGCAGCTTGGTGGGGGATGGAAACACCATATATTTT.